The 21 T cell receptor beta chains below were found in one sample sequenced in a study of identical twins. TCRdb re-called the 5' RACE reads with MiXCR, one entry per CDR3 protein. The sample lists around 1.7 million distinct CDR3 sequences, around 33% occurring once. Sequenced: cord blood. The receptors shown here come from a newborn girl in good health.

V is TRBV28 and J is TRBJ1-6; D is perhaps TRBD1 (6 bases). CDR3 length: 15 residues. Germline-derived CDR1 and CDR2 are MDHEN and SYDVKM. V lost 5 bases and J 9 bases, leaving 17 bases between the germline ends. In DNA form, the CDR3 reads TGTGCCAGCAGTCCTGGGAGGGAAGGGGGTTCACCCCTCCACTTT. Amino acids: CASSPGREGGSPLHF.

This clonotype was observed a few times. The chain uses TRBV28 and TRBJ1-5, with TRBD1 as a possible D gene (6 bases). CDR3 length: 15 residues. V was pared by 7 bases and J by 3 bases, with 16 bases between. Germline lookup yields CDR1 MDHEN and CDR2 SYDVKM. CDR3 sequence reads: CASIPGTWDNQPQHF. The CDR3 coding sequence is TGTGCCAGCATCCCTGGGACATGGGACAATCAGCCCCAGCATTTT.

The genes are TRBV3-1 and TRBJ2-5; D remains unclear. The length of the CDR3 is 13 residues. Germline-derived CDR1 and CDR2 are LGHDT and YNNKEL (reference sequence). The germline V and J ends were trimmed by 5 bases and 11 bases, with 18 bases remaining between them. The CDR3 region is CASSTHLINEQYF. DNA of the CDR3: TGTGCCAGCAGCACTCACCTTATAAATGAGCAGTACTTC.

This clonotype came up a few times. This chain links TRBV20-1 with TRBJ2-3; 13 positions match TRBD2. Looked up from germline, CDR1 is DFQATT and CDR2 is SNEGSKA (reference sequence). V shed 4 bases, J shed 6 bases, and the junction held 7 bases outside the gene matches. This CDR3 is 15 amino acids long. CDR3 sequence (DNA): TGCAGTGCTAATTGGATGGGACTAGCGGGGGATACGCAGTATTTT. It is translated as CSANWMGLAGDTQYF.

This chain uses TRBV4-1 with TRBJ1-2; TRBD1 matches at 7 bases. V lost 0 bases and J lost 5; bases outside the gene matches: 15. The germline gives CDR1 MGHRA, CDR2 YSYEKL. CDR3 length: 18 residues. The CDR3 nucleotides read TGCGCCAGCAGCCAAGATCGGGCCAAAGGGGGCCATGGGTATGGCTACACCTTC. Amino acids: CASSQDRAKGGHGYGYTF.

This sequence joins TRBV20-1 and TRBJ2-5; D is uncertain. V was trimmed by 2 bases and J by 0 bases, leaving 7 bases between them. CDR3 length: 13 amino acids. Germline V gene sequence: CDR1 DFQATT, CDR2 SNEGSKA (reference sequence). DNA of the CDR3: TGCAGTGCTAGATCCGAACACCAAGAGACCCAGTACTTC. This gives the protein CSARSEHQETQYF.

This clonotype was detected a few times. This chain connects TRBV28 to TRBJ2-1, with D perhaps matching TRBD2 (5 bases). CDR3 size: 16 residues. V dropped 10 bases and J dropped 0 bases, with 19 bases sitting between them. From germline, CDR1 is MDHEN and CDR2 SYDVKM. CDR3 in amino acids: CAIRASGSRSYNEQFF. CDR3 sequence (DNA): TGTGCCATCCGGGCAAGCGGTAGCCGCTCCTACAATGAGCAGTTCTTC.

The chain has TRBV2 and TRBJ2-2; TRBD1 matches 9 bases. Per germline, CDR1 SNHLY and CDR2 FYNNEI. V was pared by 5 bases and J by 4 bases, with 5 bases of the junction left unmatched. The CDR3 runs 15 residues. The CDR3 DNA sequence: TGTGCCAGCAGTAACAGGGGGCGCGGCACCGGGGAGCTGTTTTTT. Amino acids: CASSNRGRGTGELFF.

The rearrangement uses TRBV9 and TRBJ2-3; D unresolved. Germline-derived CDR1 and CDR2 are SGDLS and YYNGEE. The CDR3 loop spans 15 amino acids. Trimming stripped 4 bases from V and 1 base from J, with 13 bases between. Here the CDR3 DNA reads TGTGCCAGCAGCCCCCGTCCGGCGGGCACAGATACGCAGTATTTT. This codes for CASSPRPAGTDTQYF.

V gene TRBV3-1 combines with J gene TRBJ1-6, with D perhaps matching TRBD1 (5 bases). The CDR3 covers 14 residues. The V and J ends lost 7 bases and 3 bases respectively, with 10 bases between them. The germline V gene has CDR1 LGHDT and CDR2 YNNKEL (reference sequence). As DNA, the CDR3 is TGTGCCAGCAAAGGGGATAACTATAATTCACCCCTCCACTTT. Translating gives CASKGDNYNSPLHF.

The chain carries TRBV7-2 and TRBJ2-5, with D perhaps TRBD1 (6 bases). Germline values: CDR1 SGHTA, CDR2 FQGNSA. V was pared by 0 bases and J by 1 base, with 9 bases between. This CDR3 spans 15 amino acids. The DNA for the CDR3 is TGTGCCAGCAGCTTAGCCGGGACACCCCAAGAGACCCAGTACTTC. Translated: CASSLAGTPQETQYF.

This clonotype was counted a few times. The chain joins TRBV4-1 to TRBJ1-4, with D possibly matching TRBD1 (5 bases). The CDR3 extends over 15 amino acids. Germline V gives CDR1 MGHRA, CDR2 YSYEKL. Trimming removed 3 bases at V and 5 bases at J, with 13 bases between. The CDR3 DNA reads TGCGCCAGCAGCCATGCCCCGGGACTCAATGAAAAACTGTTTTTT. It encodes CASSHAPGLNEKLFF.

This clonotype was seen ten or more times. The chain joins TRBV12-3 or TRBV12-4 to TRBJ1-1; D is possibly TRBD1 (5 bases). The CDR3 contains 11 residues. Trimming took 3 bases from V and 8 from J, leaving 7 bases between them. The CDR3 sequence is CASSFGGEAFF. CDR3 in DNA: TGTGCCAGCAGTTTTGGGGGGGAAGCTTTCTTT.

The table lists this clonotype with a few counts. The CDR3 DNA sequence: TGCGCCAGCAGCCAAGGCCCCATCACCACAGATACGCAGTATTTT. Its protein is CASSQGPITTDTQYF. The rearrangement uses TRBV4-1 and TRBJ2-3; D remains ambiguous. Germline V lookup: CDR1 MGHRA, CDR2 YSYEKL. V dropped 1 base and J dropped 2 bases, with 10 bases sitting between them. The CDR3 is 15 residues long.

The chain links TRBV12-3 or TRBV12-4 to TRBJ2-5; 9 bases agree with TRBD2. Trimming cost V 7 bases and J 3 bases; bases outside gene matches: 6. This CDR3 spans 14 amino acids. CDR3 DNA: TGTGCCAGCAATCAGGGCGGGGGGGAAGAGACCCAGTACTTC. Amino acids: CASNQGGGEETQYF.

On this clonotype itself: Germline is not matched at one junction end, which may reflect a read error. This chain links TRBV28 with TRBJ2-3; 9 bases align to TRBD1. CDR3 size: 15 residues. In germline, CDR1 is MDHEN, CDR2 SYDVKM. The CDR3 DNA reads as TGTGCCGGCAGTTCCCCGGGACAGGGAACAGATACGCAGTATTTT. Its protein is CAGSSPGQGTDTQYF.

This clonotype has a handful of counts. CDR3 protein: CASSPPGLQSSYNEQFF. CDR3 nucleotide sequence: TGCGCCAGCAGCCCGCCGGGACTCCAGAGCTCCTACAATGAGCAGTTCTTC. The rearrangement links TRBV5-1 to TRBJ2-1, with D maybe TRBD2 (6 bases). V dropped 4 bases and J dropped 0 bases, with 17 bases sitting between them. The CDR3 loop spans 17 amino acids. Germline loops: CDR1 SGHRS, CDR2 YFSETQ.

This chain connects TRBV6-6 to TRBJ1-3; D call uncertain. Germline CDR1 is MNHNY and CDR2 is SVGAGI (reference sequence). The CDR3 covers 16 residues. Trimming shortened V by 5 bases and J by 4 bases, and 18 bases separated the two germline ends. The DNA of the CDR3 is TGTGCCAGCAGTAATGGTTGGGGTAGGAAAGGAAACACCATATATTTT. It encodes CASSNGWGRKGNTIYF.

This clonotype came up a few times. J is TRBJ2-3 and V is TRBV7-2, with 11 bases identical to TRBD2. Unmatched junction bases numbered 6, after V lost 5 bases and J lost 2 bases. The germline gives CDR1 SGHTA, CDR2 FQGNSA. The CDR3 contains 16 residues. CDR3 in amino acids: CASSTTSGGNTDTQYF. In DNA form, the CDR3 reads TGTGCCAGCAGCACCACTAGCGGGGGAAACACAGATACGCAGTATTTT.

The chain links TRBV9 to TRBJ2-3, with 7 bases lining up with TRBD2. This CDR3 has 16 residues. Trimming took 0 bases from V and 2 from J; bases not matched to a gene: 6. Germline V lookup: CDR1 SGDLS, CDR2 YYNGEE. The chain's CDR3 is CASSVAPAGYTDTQYF. The CDR3 region has the DNA TGTGCCAGCAGCGTAGCTCCAGCGGGGTACACAGATACGCAGTATTTT. The variable domain in full, with the rest retrieved from reference TRBV9 and TRBJ2-3, is DSGVTQTPKHLITATGQRVTLRCSPRSGDLSVYWYQQSLDQGLQFLIQYYNGEERAKGNILERFSAQQFPDLHSELNLSSLELGDSALYFCASSVAPAGYTDTQYFGPGTRLTVL.

The V call is TRBV20-1, the J call TRBJ2-5; TRBD2 is a possible D gene (6 bases). The germline V gene encodes CDR1 DFQATT and CDR2 SNEGSKA (reference sequence). V lost 7 bases, J lost 5 bases, and 8 bases lay in between. The CDR3 totals 10 residues. CDR3 loop: CSGGVETQYF. The CDR3 bases are TGCAGTGGGGGGGTGGAGACCCAGTACTTC.